Shown below are 27 T cell receptor beta chains from a single sample sequenced in a study of shared clonotypes between healthy human individuals. This table comes from immunoSEQ multiplex PCR, and its TCRdb copy is limited to in-frame clones, with some not included. The table includes about 1.5 million clones, 95% to 99% detected once. The sequencing sample was made of naive CD4+ T cells sorted from blood. Subset given: CD45RA+ positively selected. Every receptor here comes from a man aged 30 to 45 in good health.

V is TRBV6-6 and J is TRBJ2-3, with D possibly being TRBD2 (5 bases). The CDR3 extends over 14 amino acids. V lost 6 bases, J lost 3 bases, and 13 bases lay in between. Germline V gene sequence: CDR1 MNHNY, CDR2 SVGAGI (reference sequence). The CDR3 DNA reads TGTGCCAGCAGCCTAACTCGGGATACAGATACGCAGTATTTT. As protein: CASSLTRDTDTQYF.

The chain recombines TRBV20-1 with TRBJ2-7, with D maybe TRBD1 (6 bases). V was clipped by 7 bases and J by 5 bases, with 12 bases between them. The germline CDR1 and CDR2 sequences are DFQATT and SNEGSKA (reference sequence). This CDR3 is built from 11 residues. CDR3 sequence (DNA): TGCAGTGTACAGGGTAGTGACGAGCAGTACTTC. Its translation: CSVQGSDEQYF.

The chain joins TRBV6-1 to TRBJ1-5; D gene ambiguous. The CDR3 spans 15 residues. The V and J ends lost 0 bases and 11 bases respectively, with 17 bases between them. Germline CDR1 MNHNS, CDR2 SASEGT. The CDR3 protein is CASSEARRGPRSQHF. DNA of the CDR3: TGTGCCAGCAGTGAAGCGCGCAGAGGGCCGAGGTCCCAGCATTTT.

The chain is built from TRBV27 and TRBJ2-3; TRBD2 might be the D (6 bases). CDR1 and CDR2 from the germline V gene are MNHEY and SMNVEV (reference sequence). The CDR3 totals 14 residues. Trimming removed 4 bases from V and 4 bases from J, with 12 bases in between. DNA for the CDR3: TGTGCCAGCAGTTATACTAGCAGCGCAGATACGCAGTATTTT. Translated: CASSYTSSADTQYF.

The rearrangement uses TRBV9 and TRBJ2-3; D is unresolved. In germline, CDR1 is SGDLS, CDR2 YYNGEE. V shed 0 bases and J shed 4 bases, with 15 bases lying between them. This CDR3 spans 16 amino acids. Here the CDR3 reads CASSVEATIRPDTQYF. As DNA, the CDR3 is TGTGCCAGCAGCGTAGAAGCTACCATACGCCCAGATACGCAGTATTTT.

Regarding this clone: The sample holds other DNA sequences that translate to the same CDR3. The CDR3 here is CASSVQSGDYNEQFF. For the CDR3, the DNA is TGTGCCAGCAGCGTACAGAGCGGGGACTACAATGAGCAGTTCTTC. V and J are TRBV9 and TRBJ2-1; TRBD2 agrees at 7 bases. The germline gives CDR1 SGDLS, CDR2 YYNGEE. This CDR3 comprises 15 residues. J was trimmed by 3 bases and V by 1 base; bases with no gene match: 4.

The chain combines TRBV28 with TRBJ1-2, with D maybe TRBD1 (6 bases). Germline CDR1 MDHEN, CDR2 SYDVKM. V lost 10 bases and J 3 bases, leaving 24 bases between the germline ends. This CDR3 is 16 amino acids long. CDR3: CATRRDTRRGYYGYTF. CDR3 nucleotides: TGTGCCACCCGCCGGGACACGCGGCGTGGGTACTATGGCTACACCTTC.

V is TRBV5-1 and J is TRBJ2-5; a weak D match, TRBD2 (5 bases). V gave up 3 bases and J gave up 1 base, with 10 bases separating them. The germline CDR1 and CDR2 sequences are SGHRS and YFSETQ. The CDR3 runs to 14 residues. CDR3 residues: CASSSLASQETQYF. The CDR3 DNA follows: TGCGCCAGCAGCTCGTTAGCGTCCCAAGAGACCCAGTACTTC. The entire variable domain, with the rest obtained from reference TRBV5-1 and TRBJ2-5, is as follows: KAGVTQTPRYLIKTRGQQVTLSCSPISGHRSVSWYQQTPGQGLQFLFEYFSETQRNKGNFPGRFSGRQFSNSRSEMNVSTLELGDSALYLCASSSLASQETQYFGPGTRLLVL.

The V call is TRBV11-3, the J call TRBJ2-2, with a weak D call TRBD2 (5 bases). This CDR3 spans 13 amino acids. CDR1 is SGHNT and CDR2 is YENEEA in the germline V gene. V was pared by 4 bases and J by 4 bases, with 7 bases between. The CDR3 region has the DNA TGTGCCAGCAGCTACGGGGTCACCGGGGAGCTGTTTTTT. Its protein is CASSYGVTGELFF.

The CDR3 bases are TGTGCCAGCAGTCCGACAGGGTCGGGAGAGCAGTACTTC. Protein: CASSPTGSGEQYF. The V gene is TRBV27, the J gene TRBJ2-7; TRBD1 matches at 7 bases. Trimming cost V 5 bases and J 7 bases; bases outside gene matches: 8. The germline V gene has CDR1 MNHEY and CDR2 SMNVEV (reference sequence). CDR3 length: 13 amino acids.

The chain carries TRBV9 and TRBJ1-5, with D hard to call. V was pared by 0 bases and J by 0 bases, with 10 bases between. CDR1 is SGDLS and CDR2 is YYNGEE in the germline V gene. CDR3 length equals 16 residues. This chain's CDR3 is CASSVGADNSNQPQHF. DNA for the CDR3: TGTGCCAGCAGCGTAGGAGCAGATAATAGCAATCAGCCCCAGCATTTT.

V gene TRBV10-3 combines with J gene TRBJ2-7; D not certain. Germline loops: CDR1 ENHRY, CDR2 SYGVKD. This CDR3 spans 14 amino acids. With 4 bases removed from V and 0 bases from J, the gap between germline ends came to 10 bases. Written as DNA, the CDR3 is TGTGCCATCAGTGGACCACGGAGCTCCTACGAGCAGTACTTC. Translating it yields CAISGPRSSYEQYF.

The genes are TRBV9 and TRBJ2-1; TRBD2 might be the D (5 bases). V was clipped by 0 bases and J by 8 bases, with 9 bases between them. Germline-derived CDR1 and CDR2 are SGDLS and YYNGEE. This CDR3 has 13 residues. The chain's CDR3 is CASSVVSSDEQFF. CDR3 in DNA: TGTGCCAGCAGCGTAGTTAGTAGCGATGAGCAGTTCTTC.

The chain links TRBV18 to TRBJ1-1; no clear D. Trimming pared 5 bases from V and 4 bases from J, leaving 11 bases between. The V gene's germline CDR1 is KGHSH and CDR2 LQKENI. The CDR3 loop spans 13 amino acids. The CDR3 nucleotides are TGTGCCAGCTCAACGGGAGTAGGCACTGAAGCTTTCTTT. Translating gives CASSTGVGTEAFF.

CDR3 coding DNA: TGTGCCAGCGGACTAGCGGGAGTTAACGTAGATACGCAGTATTTT. Protein product: CASGLAGVNVDTQYF. The chain carries TRBV19 and TRBJ2-3; TRBD2 matches at 13 bases. Germline CDR1 is LNHDA and CDR2 is SQIVND (reference sequence). This CDR3 comprises 15 residues. J lost 5 bases, V lost 9 bases, and 8 bases had no gene match.

As concerns this clone: Other DNA sequences in the same sample also yield this CDR3. The J gene is TRBJ2-2, the V gene TRBV5-1; D gene uncertain. V gave up 2 bases and J gave up 4 bases, with 3 bases separating them. The CDR3 loop spans 12 amino acids. Germline-derived CDR1 and CDR2 are SGHRS and YFSETQ. The chain's CDR3 is CASSLTTGELFF. The CDR3 nucleotides are TGCGCCAGCAGCTTAACCACCGGGGAGCTGTTTTTT.

The chain combines TRBV28 with TRBJ1-5; D is possibly TRBD1 (5 bases). Germline V gene lookup returns CDR1 MDHEN and CDR2 SYDVKM. The length of the CDR3 is 14 residues. Between the trimmed V and J ends, which lost 5 bases and 4 bases, there was a span of 12 bases. CDR3 bases: TGTGCCAGCAGTGCACCCAGGGTAAATCAGCCCCAGCATTTT. Its translation: CASSAPRVNQPQHF.

This chain joins TRBV5-4 and TRBJ2-5, with D maybe TRBD1 (6 bases). Trimming removed 4 bases from V and 1 base from J, with 11 bases in between. Germline V gene sequence: CDR1 SGHNT, CDR2 YYREEE (reference sequence). The CDR3 is 14 amino acids. Here the CDR3 DNA reads TGTGCCAGCAGCCGTCCAGGGGTCCAAGAGACCCAGTACTTC. Its protein product is CASSRPGVQETQYF.

V is TRBV6-6 and J is TRBJ2-7; 15 positions match TRBD2. With 6 bases clipped from V and 7 bases from J, the junction kept 7 bases outside the gene matches. The CDR3 extends over 15 amino acids. CDR1 and CDR2 from the germline V gene are MNHNY and SVGAGI (reference sequence). CDR3 sequence: CASSAKGLAGGEQYF. CDR3 nucleotides: TGTGCCAGCAGCGCAAAAGGACTAGCGGGAGGGGAGCAGTACTTC.

The count of this clone is one. This chain connects TRBV4-1 to TRBJ1-5; D ambiguous. V lost 1 base, J lost 7 bases, and 11 bases lay in between. This CDR3 is built from 14 residues. The germline V gene encodes CDR1 MGHRA and CDR2 YSYEKL. The CDR3 is CASSQVSVRQPQHF. DNA for the CDR3: TGCGCCAGCAGCCAAGTTTCCGTTCGGCAGCCCCAGCATTTT.

The table lists this clone with a count of one. CDR3 amino acids: CASNQRYGPQYF. In nucleotides, the CDR3 is TGTGCCAGCAACCAACGGTACGGGCCTCAGTACTTC. The rearrangement links TRBV28 to TRBJ2-4; D gene ambiguous. The V end was cut by 7 bases, the J end by 12 bases, with 16 bases between. This CDR3 is built from 12 residues. The germline V gene has CDR1 MDHEN and CDR2 SYDVKM.

As DNA, the CDR3 is TGCGCCAGCAGCTTTGGTGCAAAGATGAACACCGGGGAGCTGTTTTTT. Encoded protein: CASSFGAKMNTGELFF. This chain links TRBV5-1 with TRBJ2-2; D call uncertain. The CDR3 is 16 residues long. Germline CDR1 is SGHRS and CDR2 is YFSETQ. V lost 2 bases and J lost 1, with 12 bases in between.

Concerning this clone: The same CDR3 is also encoded by other DNA sequences in this sample. The chain carries TRBV5-6 and TRBJ2-7, with 9 nucleotides matching TRBD1. The CDR3 runs to 14 residues. Germline CDR1 is SGHDT and CDR2 is YYEEEE. V lost 3 bases and J lost 2; bases outside the gene matches: 3. The CDR3: CASSSTGGAYEQYF. The CDR3 DNA sequence: TGTGCCAGCAGCTCAACAGGGGGCGCCTACGAGCAGTACTTC.

The chain has TRBV5-1 and TRBJ2-7; 8 positions match TRBD1. The CDR3 contains 14 residues. Per germline, CDR1 SGHRS and CDR2 YFSETQ. Trimming at V came to 7 bases and at J to 5 bases, leaving 11 bases not matched to a gene. CDR3 loop: CASRTTGVYHEQYF. The DNA of the CDR3 is TGCGCCAGCCGCACGACAGGGGTATACCACGAGCAGTACTTC. Supplemented by reference TRBV5-1 and TRBJ2-7, the full variable domain reads KAGVTQTPRYLIKTRGQQVTLSCSPISGHRSVSWYQQTPGQGLQFLFEYFSETQRNKGNFPGRFSGRQFSNSRSEMNVSTLELGDSALYLCASRTTGVYHEQYFGPGTRLTVT.

The chain combines TRBV7-2 with TRBJ2-7; D remains unclear. V was pared by 3 bases and J by 2 bases, with 26 bases between. The CDR3 consists of 19 residues. Germline CDR1 reads SGHTA; CDR2 reads FQGNSA. CDR3 loop: CASSFPWYSQALGAYEQYF. The CDR3 nucleotides are TGTGCCAGCAGCTTCCCTTGGTACTCCCAGGCCTTGGGCGCCTACGAGCAGTACTTC.

The J gene is TRBJ2-2, the V gene TRBV6-1; TRBD1 is a possible D gene (6 bases). The CDR3 runs to 13 residues. From germline, CDR1 is MNHNS and CDR2 SASEGT. V lost 4 bases and J lost 7, with 10 bases in between. The CDR3 spells CASSAGVHGELFF. The CDR3, as DNA: TGTGCCAGCAGTGCAGGGGTTCACGGGGAGCTGTTTTTT.

The chain is built from TRBV9 and TRBJ2-7; no firm D call. V shed 5 bases and J shed 0 bases, with 12 bases lying between them. In germline, CDR1 is SGDLS, CDR2 YYNGEE. The CDR3 runs 14 residues. DNA for the CDR3: TGTGCCAGCAGTGAGGACGGTGCCTCCTACGAGCAGTACTTC. It specifies CASSEDGASYEQYF.